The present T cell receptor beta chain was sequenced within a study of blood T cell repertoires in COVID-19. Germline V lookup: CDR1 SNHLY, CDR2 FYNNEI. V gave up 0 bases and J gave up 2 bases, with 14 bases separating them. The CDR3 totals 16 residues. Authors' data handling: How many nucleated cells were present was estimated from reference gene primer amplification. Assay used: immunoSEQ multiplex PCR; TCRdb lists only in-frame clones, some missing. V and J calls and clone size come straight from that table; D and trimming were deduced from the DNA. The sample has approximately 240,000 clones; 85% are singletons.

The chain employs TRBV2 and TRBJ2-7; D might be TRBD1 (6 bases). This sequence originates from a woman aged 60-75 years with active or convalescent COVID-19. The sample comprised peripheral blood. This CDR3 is CASSEAPWGPTYEQYV. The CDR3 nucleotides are TGTGCCAGCAGTGAAGCGCCGTGGGGGCCGACCTACGAGCAGTACGTC.